Listed below are T cell receptor beta chains from one sample, sequenced in a study of blood T cell repertoires in COVID-19. Sequencing was performed with immunoSEQ multiplex PCR; in TCRdb, only in-frame clones are kept and a portion is missing. The sample records 110,000 or so clones, approximately 80% being singletons. Sequenced input: peripheral blood. All receptors derive from a woman in her forties with acute or convalescent COVID-19. Each CDR3 is given with its conserved first and last residue. The D gene is left open where the match is weak. Size tells how often a clone was seen (once, few, many) or the class of an expanded clone, and some rows leave it out.

>.|TRBJ2-3|TRBD2|TRBV9
CASSVLSSGRGTQYF
TGTGCCAGCAGCGTTTTATCTAGCGGGAGGGGTACGCAGTATTTT
>once|TRBJ2-2|.|TRBV6-5
CASSGWGANTGELFF
TGTGCCAGCAGCGGTTGGGGGGCGAACACCGGGGAGCTGTTTTTT
>.|TRBJ1-1|.|TRBV9
CASSVDPGRTEAFF
TGTGCCAGCAGCGTAGACCCGGGTAGAACTGAAGCTTTCTTT
>.|TRBJ2-1|.|TRBV3-1/TRBV3-2
CASSSRERNEQFF
TGTGCCAGCAGTTCCAGGGAAAGGAATGAGCAGTTCTTC
>.|TRBJ2-4|.|TRBV30
CAWSVAEIAKNIQYF
TGTGCCTGGAGTGTTGCGGAAATAGCCAAAAACATTCAGTACTTC
>.|TRBJ1-2|.|TRBV10-2
CASSRQLDYGYTF
TGCGCCAGCAGTCGTCAACTGGACTATGGCTACACCTTC
>.|TRBJ2-7|.|TRBV7-9
CASSPTRGADEQYF
TGTGCCAGCAGCCCCACAAGGGGCGCAGACGAGCAGTACTTC
>once|TRBJ1-2|.|TRBV15
CATSRDTQGSYGYTF
TGTGCCACCAGCAGAGATACGCAGGGTTCCTATGGCTACACCTTC
>.|TRBJ2-1|TRBD2|TRBV19
CASSNRLAGDYNEQFF
TGTGCCAGTAGTAACCGACTAGCGGGGGACTACAATGAGCAGTTCTTC
>.|TRBJ1-6|.|TRBV7-2
CASSLVLQGYLHF
TGTGCCAGCAGCTTAGTTCTCCAGGGTTATCTCCACTTT
>.|TRBJ1-2|.|TRBV9
CASSVQGDYGYTF
TGTGCCAGCAGCGTACAAGGGGACTATGGCTACACCTTC
>.|TRBJ2-5|TRBD2|TRBV2
CACRGDPETQYF
TGTGCCTGCCGGGGGGATCCCGAGACCCAGTACTTC
>once|TRBJ2-1|TRBD2|TRBV15
CATSRASPGGANEQFF
TGTGCCACCAGCAGAGCCTCACCGGGGGGGGCCAATGAGCAGTTCTTC
>.|TRBJ1-1|TRBD1|TRBV12-5
CASGLPTGQPNTEAFF
TGTGCTAGTGGTTTGCCCACGGGACAGCCCAACACTGAAGCTTTCTTT
>few|TRBJ1-6|TRBD1|TRBV7-2
CASRGQGARDNSPLHF
TGTGCCAGCAGGGGACAGGGGGCGCGAGATAATTCACCCCTCCACTTT
>.|TRBJ1-6|.|TRBV2
CASAADISSYNSPLHF
TGTGCCAGCGCCGCCGACATCAGCTCCTATAATTCACCCCTCCACTTT
>.|TRBJ1-4|TRBD1|TRBV24-1
CATVKTDRGHEDEKLFF
TGTGCCACCGTTAAAACCGACAGGGGGCATGAGGATGAAAAACTGTTTTTT
>.|TRBJ2-7|TRBD1|TRBV9
CASSPGTAQYF
TGTGCCAGCAGCCCCGGGACAGCCCAGTACTTC
>.|TRBJ2-7|TRBD2|TRBV12-5
CASGPGFSSGGQSRYEQYF
TGTGCTAGTGGTCCGGGGTTCTCTAGCGGGGGGCAGAGTCGCTACGAGCAGTACTTC
>few|TRBJ1-2|.|TRBV9
CASSVVSGGGYTF
TGTGCCAGCAGCGTAGTATCCGGGGGTGGCTACACCTTC
>.|TRBJ2-1|TRBD2|TRBV2
CASSPEAGGPYNEQFF
TGTGCCAGCAGTCCAGAAGCGGGGGGACCCTACAATGAGCAGTTCTTC
>.|TRBJ2-2|TRBD2|TRBV5-1
CASSLATSGGTHTGELFF
TGCGCCAGCAGCTTGGCTACTAGCGGGGGGACTCACACCGGGGAGCTGTTTTTT
>.|TRBJ2-5|TRBD2|TRBV7-2
CASSLGGGDQETQYF
TGTGCCAGCAGCTTAGGCGGGGGGGACCAAGAGACCCAGTACTTC
>.|TRBJ1-3|TRBD1|TRBV5-1
CASSHDRGSSSGNTIYF
TGCGCCAGCAGTCACGACAGGGGGTCCTCCTCTGGAAACACCATATATTTT
>.|TRBJ1-5|.|TRBV10-3
CAISTAQGVGQPQHF
TGTGCCATCAGCACAGCACAGGGCGTAGGTCAGCCCCAGCATTTT
>medium-sized|TRBJ1-1|TRBD1|TRBV10-3
CAISDGQGSGNTEAFF
TGTGCCATCAGTGATGGACAGGGAAGCGGGAACACTGAAGCTTTCTTT
>.|TRBJ1-2|TRBD1|TRBV15
CATSRQISTGDGYTF
TGTGCCACCAGCAGACAGATATCGACAGGGGATGGCTACACCTTC
>.|TRBJ2-1|TRBD2|TRBV4-1
CASSPFGRAGSNEQFF
TGCGCCAGCAGCCCCTTTGGGAGGGCAGGGAGCAATGAGCAGTTCTTC
>.|TRBJ2-5|TRBD1|TRBV7-9
CASSAYGTGSQETQYF
TGTGCCAGCAGCGCCTACGGGACAGGGTCTCAAGAGACCCAGTACTTC
>.|TRBJ1-6|.|TRBV5-1
CASSLAVSGAGNSPLHF
TGCGCCAGCAGCTTGGCCGTATCTGGGGCGGGGAATTCACCCCTCCACTTT
>.|TRBJ2-5|TRBD1|TRBV5-1
CASSSGSRTGGASETQYF
TGCGCCAGCAGCTCCGGCTCGCGGACAGGGGGCGCATCGGAGACCCAGTACTTC
>once|TRBJ2-5|TRBD2|TRBV7-9
CASSLEVGREKDF
TGTGCCAGCAGCTTAGAGGTTGGGAGGGAAAAGGACTTC
>.|TRBJ2-4|.|TRBV5-1
CASSPQNRGLNIQYF
TGCGCCAGCAGCCCACAAAACAGAGGACTAAACATTCAGTACTTC
>.|TRBJ1-2|TRBD1|TRBV14
CASSRTGPLSNYGYTF
TGTGCCAGCAGCCGGACAGGGCCGCTCTCTAACTATGGCTACACCTTC
>.|TRBJ1-6|.|TRBV19
CASSSSGTFRSPLHF
TGTGCCAGTAGTAGTTCCGGGACATTCCGTTCACCCCTCCACTTT
>.|TRBJ2-7|TRBD1|TRBV27
CASSLPGQVCYEQYF
TGTGCCAGCAGTCTCCCGGGACAGGTATGCTACGAGCAGTACTTC
>.|TRBJ2-3|.|TRBV20-1
CSASGEPTDTQYF
TGCAGTGCTAGTGGAGAACCCACAGATACGCAGTATTTT
>once|TRBJ1-4|TRBD1|TRBV19
CASTSVQGSEKLFF
TGTGCCAGTACTTCCGTACAGGGGAGTGAAAAACTGTTTTTT
>.|TRBJ1-2|.|TRBV5-1
CASSLEGHRDNYGYTF
TGCGCCAGCAGCTTGGAAGGTCACAGGGACAACTATGGCTACACCTTC
>.|TRBJ2-7|TRBD1|TRBV28
CASSETGYEQYF
TGTGCCAGCAGCGAGACAGGGTACGAGCAGTACTTC
>.|TRBJ1-1|.|TRBV3-1/TRBV3-2
CASSQGQGSEAFF
TGTGCCAGCAGCCAAGGTCAGGGGTCTGAAGCTTTCTTT
>.|TRBJ1-3|.|TRBV11-2
CASSLSNGGGNTIYF
TGTGCCAGCAGCTTATCCAATGGGGGGGGAAACACCATATATTTT
>.|TRBJ1-1|TRBD1|TRBV3-1/TRBV3-2
CASSQLSRGTGEDTEAFF
TGTGCCAGCAGCCAATTGAGTCGAGGCACAGGGGAGGACACTGAAGCTTTCTTT
>.|TRBJ1-3|TRBD1|TRBV6-6
CASSLQGTGNTIYF
TGTGCCAGCAGTCTACAGGGGACTGGAAACACCATATATTTT